This T cell receptor (beta chain) is from a study of control samples from healthy donors and cancer patients. TCRdb's copy holds only in-frame clones and misses some; the assay was immunoSEQ multiplex PCR. The table shows around 94,000 clones, with 75% to 95% occurring only once. This CDR3 is 17 amino acids long. Deletions cut 5 bases from V and 2 bases from J, with 20 bases between. Per the germline V gene, CDR1 is SGHTA and CDR2 is FQGNSA. The source material was blood. This clonotype originated in a woman under 30 in good health. The chain combines TRBV7-2 with TRBJ2-3; D is ambiguous. The CDR3 DNA reads as TGTGCCAGCAGCCTGCGAGAGATGGGCGAAATCACAGATACGCAGTATTTT. It encodes CASSLREMGEITDTQYF.